The 26 T cell receptor beta chains below all came from one sample that was sequenced in a study of cytomegalovirus exposure and HLA in healthy donors. The PCR had 60 Vbeta and 13 Jbeta primers. Produced via immunoSEQ multiplex PCR; TCRdb's table is partial and in-frame only. The profile shows 160,000 or so clones, roughly 80% of them singletons. The sequenced sample consisted of PBMCs. The receptors were sampled from a man between 45 and 60 years old in good health and CMV-seropositive.

The chain links TRBV7-3 to TRBJ1-1, with 8 bases that match TRBD1. V lost 4 bases, J lost 4 bases, and 5 bases stayed unmatched. Germline V gives CDR1 SGHTA, CDR2 FQGTGA. This CDR3 has 14 amino acids. CDR3: CASSSGQGFTEAFF. In nucleotides, the CDR3 is TGTGCCAGCAGCTCCGGACAGGGTTTCACTGAAGCTTTCTTT. Using reference TRBV7-3 and TRBJ1-1 for the parts outside the CDR3, the full variable domain is GAGVSQTPSNKVTEKGKYVELRCDPISGHTALYWYRQSLGQGPEFLIYFQGTGAADDSGLPNDRFFAVRPEGSVSTLKIQRTERGDSAVYLCASSSGQGFTEAFFGQGTRLTVV.

This clone was seen once. This chain uses TRBV2 with TRBJ2-2, with 11 nucleotides matching TRBD2. CDR1 and CDR2 (germline): SNHLY, FYNNEI. The CDR3 spans 15 residues. Unmatched junction bases numbered 4, after V lost 6 bases and J lost 4 bases. The CDR3 coding sequence is TGTGCCAGCAGGCCCCTAGCGGGAGGCACCGGGGAGCTGTTTTTT. It is translated as CASRPLAGGTGELFF.

This chain connects TRBV11-2 to TRBJ1-6; no clear D. Germline lookup yields CDR1 SGHAT and CDR2 FQNNGV. The V and J ends lost 4 bases and 9 bases respectively, with 10 bases between them. The CDR3 sequence is 13 residues long. CDR3 protein: CASSYPAVSPLHF. In nucleotides, the CDR3 is TGTGCCAGCAGCTACCCCGCAGTTTCACCCCTCCACTTT.

The J gene is TRBJ1-5, the V gene TRBV27; unclear D gene. The CDR3 is 13 residues long. Per the germline V gene, CDR1 is MNHEY and CDR2 is SMNVEV (reference sequence). Trimming shortened V by 0 bases and J by 7 bases, and 7 bases separated the two germline ends. CDR3 coding DNA: TGTGCCAGCAGTTTATCCCCCGGGCAGCCCCAGCATTTT. Translation gives CASSLSPGQPQHF.

This sequence joins TRBV7-9 and TRBJ2-4, with TRBD2 matching 14 bases. Germline V gene sequence: CDR1 SEHNR, CDR2 FQNEAQ (reference sequence). The CDR3 totals 19 residues. V trimming: 5 bases; J trimming: 3 bases; junction bases outside the gene matches: 12. CDR3 DNA sequence: TGTGCCAGCAGCCCCGAGACTAGCGGGAGGGCCTTTGGCAAAAACATTCAGTACTTC. Translating it yields CASSPETSGRAFGKNIQYF.

The chain links TRBV13 to TRBJ1-1, with 8 bases aligning to TRBD1. Trimming cost V 6 bases and J 10 bases; bases outside gene matches: 13. The CDR3 covers 14 residues. Per germline, CDR1 PRHDT and CDR2 FYEKMQ (reference sequence). The CDR3 spells CASSDGQGSYIAFF. The DNA of the CDR3 is TGTGCCAGCAGTGACGGACAGGGTAGTTATATAGCTTTCTTT.

The genes are TRBV6-5 and TRBJ1-2; D might be TRBD1 (5 bases). The V gene lost 7 bases and the J gene lost 4 bases, with 16 bases spanning the gap. This CDR3 contains 14 residues. Germline values: CDR1 MNHEY, CDR2 SVGAGI. CDR3 sequence (DNA): TGTGCCAGCACCGCCAGACAGACCAGCTATGGCTACACCTTC. This translates into CASTARQTSYGYTF.

This clone was found once. V gene TRBV2 combines with J gene TRBJ2-7, with TRBD2 matching 7 bases. The CDR3 runs 15 residues. Germline trimming cut 6 bases from V and 2 bases from J; bases unmatched to any gene: 10. Per the germline V gene, CDR1 is SNHLY and CDR2 is FYNNEI. DNA for the CDR3: TGTGCCAGCAGCGCTGGACTAGGTGGAGCCTACGAGCAGTACTTC. Its translation is CASSAGLGGAYEQYF.

This chain links TRBV7-9 with TRBJ2-1; 12 nucleotides align to TRBD1. The CDR3 is 18 amino acids. With V trimmed by 6 bases and J by 6 bases, 15 bases remained unmatched. Germline lookup yields CDR1 SEHNR and CDR2 FQNEAQ (reference sequence). DNA for the CDR3: TGTGCCAGCAGTTCCCCGGGACAGGGGGCGATCCCCTCCAATGAGCAGTTCTTC. Translated: CASSSPGQGAIPSNEQFF.

The J gene is TRBJ2-1, the V gene TRBV11-1, with D tentatively TRBD1 (6 bases). Trimming cost V 1 base and J 10 bases, with 8 bases left between them. From germline, CDR1 is SGHAT and CDR2 FQDESV (reference sequence). CDR3 length: 12 amino acids. CDR3 coding DNA: TGTGCCAGCAGCTTAGGGGGGCTGGAGCAGTTCTTC. Its translation: CASSLGGLEQFF.

The chain links TRBV30 to TRBJ2-7; 8 bases are shared with TRBD2. The ends lost 4 bases at V and 2 bases at J; junction bases unmatched: 4. This CDR3 comprises 13 residues. Looked up from germline, CDR1 is GTSNPN and CDR2 is SVGIG (reference sequence). The DNA of the CDR3 is TGTGCCTGGAAAAGCGGGGGTCCCTACGAGCAGTACTTC. Residues: CAWKSGGPYEQYF.

The J gene is TRBJ2-3, the V gene TRBV11-2; TRBD2 aligns across 8 bases. Germline V gene lookup returns CDR1 SGHAT and CDR2 FQNNGV. The CDR3 totals 15 residues. V shed 4 bases and J 1 base; nucleotides not matched to a gene: 4. CDR3 region: CASSSGRAGTDTQYF. The CDR3 bases are TGTGCCAGCAGCTCCGGGAGGGCCGGCACAGATACGCAGTATTTT.

CDR3 bases: TGTGCCAGCGGATTTGGGACAGGGAGCTACAATGAGCAGTTCTTC. Translated: CASGFGTGSYNEQFF. The chain is built from TRBV6-6 and TRBJ2-1, with 9 bases fitting TRBD1. Germline CDR1 reads MNHNY; CDR2 reads SVGAGI (reference sequence). The CDR3 has 15 amino acids. Trimming took 8 bases from V and 3 from J; bases not matched to a gene: 8.

The chain joins TRBV30 to TRBJ1-5, with 8 bases lining up with TRBD1. The CDR3 extends over 15 amino acids. Germline assignment: CDR1 GTSNPN and CDR2 SVGIG (reference sequence). V trimming: 3 bases; J trimming: 2 bases; junction bases outside the gene matches: 6. CDR3 protein: CAWRQGAGGNQPQHF. CDR3 in DNA: TGTGCCTGGAGGCAGGGGGCAGGGGGCAATCAGCCCCAGCATTTT.

The chain is built from TRBV10-3 and TRBJ1-6; 7 nucleotides agree with TRBD1. With 3 bases clipped from V and 10 bases from J, the junction kept 3 bases outside the gene matches. The CDR3 sequence is 13 residues long. Looked up from germline, CDR1 is ENHRY and CDR2 is SYGVKD. As DNA, the CDR3 is TGTGCCATCAGTGAACAGGGGAACTCACCCCTCCACTTT. Amino acids: CAISEQGNSPLHF.

V usage is TRBV7-8 and J usage is TRBJ2-7; D remains unclear. The CDR3 covers 15 residues. Germline V lookup: CDR1 SGHVS, CDR2 FQNEAQ. V was shortened by 3 bases and J by 2 bases, with 14 bases between the two germline ends. As DNA, the CDR3 is TGTGCCAGCAGCTTGTACGCGGTTACAACCTACGAGCAGTACTTC. Its translation: CASSLYAVTTYEQYF.

V and J are TRBV6-6 and TRBJ1-2; D is unclear. Trimming took 3 bases from V and 5 from J, leaving 10 bases between them. CDR3 length: 13 residues. Germline lookup yields CDR1 MNHNY and CDR2 SVGAGI (reference sequence). The CDR3 region is CASSYKREYGYTF. The CDR3 DNA reads TGTGCCAGCAGTTATAAGAGAGAGTATGGCTACACCTTC.

The chain employs TRBV27 and TRBJ2-7; 10 bases agree with TRBD1. The CDR3 is 14 residues long. Germline loops: CDR1 MNHEY, CDR2 SMNVEV (reference sequence). The junction had 4 bases not matched to a gene; V was cut back by 6 bases and J by 2 bases. The CDR3: CASSAGQGAYEQYF. CDR3 coding DNA: TGTGCCAGCAGCGCCGGACAGGGGGCCTACGAGCAGTACTTC.

The chain couples TRBV28 to TRBJ1-2; possible D gene TRBD1, 5 bases. Per the germline V gene, CDR1 is MDHEN and CDR2 is SYDVKM. This CDR3 is built from 12 residues. V was trimmed by 1 base and J by 7 bases, leaving 7 bases between them. CDR3 nucleotide sequence: TGTGCCAGCAGTTTATTTAGGGGTGGCTACACCTTC. As protein: CASSLFRGGYTF.

CDR3 nucleotide sequence: TGTGCCAGCAGCCCAGGGACTAGCGGGAGTCTGCGCGAGCAGTACTTC. It encodes CASSPGTSGSLREQYF. V usage is TRBV7-2 and J usage is TRBJ2-5; TRBD2 agrees at 14 bases. The J call may be mistaken, given a closer DNA end match to TRBJ2-7. The V gene's germline CDR1 is SGHTA and CDR2 FQGNSA. This CDR3 has 16 residues.

V and J are TRBV14 and TRBJ2-2; TRBD1 might be the D (5 bases). Looked up from germline, CDR1 is SGHDN and CDR2 is FVKESK. Trimming took off 5 bases at V and 3 bases at J, with 13 bases between the two ends. This CDR3 region has 15 residues. The chain's CDR3 is CASSSMARDTGELFF. CDR3 DNA: TGTGCCAGCAGCTCTATGGCCAGGGACACCGGGGAGCTGTTTTTT.

This chain connects TRBV28 to TRBJ1-6; 7 nucleotides align to TRBD1. The germline gives CDR1 MDHEN, CDR2 SYDVKM. CDR3 length: 14 residues. After removal of 3 bases from V and 6 bases from J, the junction contained 2 bases not matched to a gene. Here the CDR3 reads CASSFRQGNSPLHF. Here the CDR3 DNA reads TGTGCCAGCAGTTTTCGACAGGGTAATTCACCCCTCCACTTT.

The chain is built from TRBV19 and TRBJ1-1, with D perhaps TRBD1 (6 bases). This CDR3 contains 16 residues. Germline assignment: CDR1 LNHDA and CDR2 SQIVND (reference sequence). V was pared by 3 bases and J by 1 base, with 15 bases between. CDR3 region: CASSMNQGRTNTEAFF. The CDR3 DNA reads as TGTGCCAGTAGTATGAACCAGGGGCGAACGAACACTGAAGCTTTCTTT.

This clone showed up just once. The chain employs TRBV28 and TRBJ2-5, with D hard to call. Trimming shortened V by 3 bases and J by 4 bases, and 6 bases separated the two germline ends. CDR3 size: 12 residues. Germline CDR1 is MDHEN and CDR2 is SYDVKM. The CDR3 loop is CASSLARETQYF. CDR3 DNA sequence: TGTGCCAGCAGTTTGGCACGAGAGACCCAGTACTTC.

This chain uses TRBV28 with TRBJ2-3; D might be TRBD2 (6 bases). Trimming took 2 bases from V and 2 from J, leaving 14 bases between them. This CDR3 spans 16 amino acids. CDR1 MDHEN and CDR2 SYDVKM come from the germline V gene. CDR3 amino acids: CASSLVRGIVTDTQYF. The CDR3 nucleotides read TGTGCCAGCAGTTTAGTTCGGGGGATTGTCACAGATACGCAGTATTTT.

The J gene is TRBJ1-5, the V gene TRBV28; D may be TRBD1 (5 bases). Trimming shortened V by 3 bases and J by 7 bases, and 13 bases separated the two germline ends. This CDR3 comprises 14 residues. Germline values: CDR1 MDHEN, CDR2 SYDVKM. CDR3 residues: CASSFGRVGQPQHF. Here the CDR3 DNA reads TGTGCCAGCAGTTTCGGCAGGGTTGGCCAGCCCCAGCATTTT.